Listed here is a single T cell receptor beta chain. This clonotype was counted a few times. The antigen it recognizes is unknown. No much larger clone exists at a distance of one base, and base qualities are not known. A distance of 18 bases separates the germline ends of V and J, which lose 5 bases and 5 bases respectively. From its cysteine to its phenylalanine, the CDR3 spans 15 amino acids. CDR3 DNA only is kept here, 45 bases in frame from base 1. The entry originates in a study of T-cell reconstitution after alpha-beta-depleted transplantation in children listed by TCRdb under 2016. General notes on the study: The study quantitatively tracked T-cell immune reconstitution after TCRalphabeta/CD19-depleted allogeneic hematopoietic cell transplantation in children using TCR repertoire profiling.

Library construction relied on PCR. The listed sequencing device is Illumina HiSeq 2500. TCR library preparation used molecular barcoding, with unique molecular identifiers applied to normalize quantification of the TCRbeta repertoire. The public sequencing data were trimmed at Q25 with fastp and processed into clonotypes with MiXCR by TCRdb, which kept only in-frame beta chains. CDR3 protein sequences are deduplicated, and each keeps its most common genes and DNA. Recorded for this sample are 95,000 to 150,000 distinct CDR3 sequences; roughly 23% of them occurred a single time. The ten largest clones add up to roughly a tenth of the sample. What the treatment or condition label conveys for this sample: allogeneic hematopoietic cell transplantation with graft depleted of TCRalphabeta T cells and CD19 B cells. Transplant recipients were children who received TCRalphabeta/CD19-depleted allogeneic hematopoietic cell grafts.

What the work shows at the level of the full study, not this receptor alone: The apparently early alphabetaT-cell count recovery about two months after transplant was reportedly dependent on only several hundred rapidly expanded clones derived from non-depleted graft cells. The frequencies of hyperexpanded clones fell over the following months, and after one year, T-cell counts and TCRbeta diversity were mostly attributed to newly produced T cells. In some patients, the high TCRbeta diversity seen at day 60 was put down to recipient T cells and intrathymic progenitors that had survived conditioning.

The sample in question was PBMCs, mostly from graft donor cells, obtained 180 days after TCRalphabeta/CD19-depleted stem cell transplant. The sequence was collected from a male patient between 2 and 10 years old who had a stem cell transplant for chronic granulomatous disease, so the T cells may come from the graft donor. This chain is built from TRBV12-3 or TRBV12-4 and TRBJ1-1, with TRBD1 perhaps the D gene, on 5 matching bases. The CDR3: CASSPTGKKGTEAFF. The DNA is TGTGCCAGCAGTCCAACGGGGAAAAAGGGGACTGAAGCTTTCTTT.